Listed below are T cell receptor beta chains from one sample, sequenced in a study of T cells in localized non-small cell lung cancer. Produced via immunoSEQ multiplex PCR; TCRdb's table is partial and in-frame only. Of some 52,000 clones listed, 80% are singletons. Source: PBMCs, taken before any cancer treatment. These receptor sequences come from a woman between 35 and 70 years old with stage II lung adenocarcinoma. Both conserved end residues are part of each CDR3. The D gene is left open where the match is weak. Rows give clone size only sometimes, using once, few, many, or a class for an expanded clone.

TRBV6-1	-	TRBD1	TRBJ2-3	TGTGCCAGCCAGGACAGGGGAAGGACAGATACGCAGTATTTT	CASQDRGRTDTQYF
TRBV19	few	-	TRBJ1-1	TGTGCCAGTAACATGGGGAGGGACACTGAAGCTTTCTTT	CASNMGRDTEAFF
TRBV27	-	-	TRBJ1-2	TGTGCCAGCAGTTGGGACGGATCTAACTATGGCTACACCTTC	CASSWDGSNYGYTF
TRBV10-3	-	TRBD2	TRBJ2-1	TGTGCCATCAGCCTCGGGGGGGACAATGAGCAGTTCTTC	CAISLGGDNEQFF
TRBV7-6	once	-	TRBJ2-2	TGTGCCAGCAGCTTAGCGTTGGTAGGGACAATCGGGACCGGGGAGCTGTTTTTT	CASSLALVGTIGTGELFF
TRBV11-1	few	TRBD1	TRBJ1-1	TGTGCCAGCAGTTATGCCGGGACAGGGGACACTGAAGCTTTCTTT	CASSYAGTGDTEAFF
TRBV2	-	TRBD1	TRBJ1-1	TGTGCCAGCAGTCTAGAACAGGGGGCGGGCACTGAAGCTTTCTTT	CASSLEQGAGTEAFF
TRBV11-1	-	-	TRBJ2-7	TGTGCCAGCAGCTTAGCCCTCCGGGTGGGGAGCTCCTACGAGCAGTACTTC	CASSLALRVGSSYEQYF
TRBV4-2	-	TRBD1	TRBJ2-1	TGTGCCAGCAGCCAAATTGGGACAGGGGACTACAATGAGCAGTTCTTC	CASSQIGTGDYNEQFF
TRBV19	-	-	TRBJ1-2	TGTGCCAGTAGCAGGGAGGTCGGTAACTATGGCTACACCTTC	CASSREVGNYGYTF
TRBV7-3	-	-	TRBJ1-1	TGTGCCAGCAGCTCAGGGACATCGATCACTGAAGCTTTCTTT	CASSSGTSITEAFF
TRBV6-5	-	-	TRBJ2-3	TGTGCCAGCAGTTACGTCAAAGATACGCAGTATTTT	CASSYVKDTQYF
TRBV19	few	-	TRBJ2-3	TGTGCCAGTAGAGGGTCCCGGGACGGTTATGATACGCAGTATTTT	CASRGSRDGYDTQYF
TRBV7-2	-	-	TRBJ1-5	TGTGCCAGCAGCTTAGCCCCTCACACCGATCAGCCCCAGCATTTT	CASSLAPHTDQPQHF
TRBV9	-	TRBD1	TRBJ1-4	TGTGCCAGCAGCCTCTCGACAGGGGTTAATGAAAAACTGTTTTTT	CASSLSTGVNEKLFF
TRBV19	-	TRBD1	TRBJ2-7	TGTGCCAGTAGTACTTCGGGACAGGGCTACGAGCAGTACTTC	CASSTSGQGYEQYF
TRBV29-1	-	-	TRBJ2-5	TGCAGCGTTCAAGGTCAGCAAGAGACCCAGTACTTC	CSVQGQQETQYF
TRBV5-5	-	-	TRBJ1-5	TGTGCCAGCAGCACGGGCGATCAGCCCCAGCATTTT	CASSTGDQPQHF
TRBV6-1	-	-	TRBJ1-3	TGTGCCAGCAGTGCGTATTCAGGACAGTCAAGCTCTGGAAACACCATATATTTT	CASSAYSGQSSSGNTIYF
TRBV18	-	-	TRBJ1-4	TGTGCCAGCTCACCGGACTTGAGGGGAGCACCTAATGAAAAACTGTTTTTT	CASSPDLRGAPNEKLFF
TRBV4-3	-	-	TRBJ2-3	TGCGCCAGCAGCCAAGGGCTAGACGGGGTCGATACGCAGTATTTT	CASSQGLDGVDTQYF
TRBV19	few	TRBD1	TRBJ2-7	TGTGCCAGTAGTACCAACAGGGGTGCCTACGAGCAGTACTTC	CASSTNRGAYEQYF
TRBV30	once	-	TRBJ2-7	TGTGCCTGGAGTGGCCCAGAGAACGAGCAGTACTTC	CAWSGPENEQYF
TRBV13	-	-	TRBJ1-1	TGTGCCAGCAGCTCAGGGGTGAACACTGAAGCTTTCTTT	CASSSGVNTEAFF
TRBV5-4	once	TRBD1	TRBJ1-4	TGTGCCAGCAGCCGTGTAGGACAGGGGAATGAAAAACTGTTTTTT	CASSRVGQGNEKLFF
TRBV4-2	-	-	TRBJ1-1	TGTGCCAGCAGCCAAGAGGGGCAGGGCAAAGAAGCTTTCTTT	CASSQEGQGKEAFF
TRBV15	-	-	TRBJ1-5	TGTGCCACCAGCAGTCCAAACAGGGTCGGGAATCAGCCCCAGCATTTT	CATSSPNRVGNQPQHF
TRBV7-8	-	-	TRBJ1-1	TGTGCCAGCAGCCCGACGGTGAACACTGAAGCTTTCTTT	CASSPTVNTEAFF
TRBV19	few	TRBD2	TRBJ2-7	TGTGCCAGTAGTAAGACTAGCGGGGAGTTCTACGAGCAGTACTTC	CASSKTSGEFYEQYF
TRBV4-1	many	TRBD1	TRBJ1-1	TGCGCCAGCAGCCCCGGGTCTACGGGACAGGTGAACACTGAAGCTTTCTTT	CASSPGSTGQVNTEAFF
TRBV2	-	-	TRBJ2-2	TGTGCCAGCAGGTACTCGGGGGAGCTGTTTTTT	CASRYSGELFF
TRBV4-3	-	-	TRBJ2-6	TGCGCCAGCAGCCAGGACAGCTCTGGGGCCAACGTCCTGACTTTC	CASSQDSSGANVLTF
TRBV7-9	-	TRBD2	TRBJ2-5	TGTGCCAGCAGCCCTAGCGGGGGGGGAGAGACCCAGTACTTC	CASSPSGGGETQYF
TRBV18	-	-	TRBJ1-6	TGTGCCAGCTCAGAGAAACAGGGCTTGATCTATAATTCACCCCTCCACTTT	CASSEKQGLIYNSPLHF
TRBV6-5	-	TRBD2	TRBJ2-1	TGTGCCAGCAGTTACTACGAGAGCGGGGCCTACAATGAGCAGTTCTTC	CASSYYESGAYNEQFF
TRBV11-3	-	-	TRBJ2-7	TGTGCCAGCAGCTTAGACGGGTACGAGCAGTACTTC	CASSLDGYEQYF
TRBV19	-	TRBD1	TRBJ2-2	TGTGCCAGTAGGCCGGGACAGGACTTATCCGGGGAGCTGTTTTTT	CASRPGQDLSGELFF